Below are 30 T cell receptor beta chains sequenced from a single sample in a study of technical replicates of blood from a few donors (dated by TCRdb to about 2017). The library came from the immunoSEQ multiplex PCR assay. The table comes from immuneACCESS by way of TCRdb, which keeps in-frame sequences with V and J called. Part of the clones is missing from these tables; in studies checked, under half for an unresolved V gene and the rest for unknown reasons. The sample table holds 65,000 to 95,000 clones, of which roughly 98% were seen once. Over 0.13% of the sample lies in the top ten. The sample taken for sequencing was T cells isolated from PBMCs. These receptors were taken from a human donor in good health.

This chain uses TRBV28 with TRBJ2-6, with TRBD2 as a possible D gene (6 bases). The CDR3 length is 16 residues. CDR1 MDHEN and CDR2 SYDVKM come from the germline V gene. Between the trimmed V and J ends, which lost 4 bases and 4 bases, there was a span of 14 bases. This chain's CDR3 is CASSSPTGAGANVLTF. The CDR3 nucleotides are TGTGCCAGCAGTTCCCCCACGGGAGCCGGGGCCAACGTCCTGACTTTC.

CDR3 region: CASSFSGAYNEQFF. The CDR3 DNA reads as TGTGCCAGCAGCTTCAGCGGTGCCTACAATGAGCAGTTCTTC. The chain couples TRBV11-3 to TRBJ2-1, with D possibly being TRBD2 (5 bases). V was trimmed by 3 bases and J by 2 bases, leaving 8 bases between them. There are 14 residues in the CDR3. Germline V gene data show CDR1 as SGHNT and CDR2 as YENEEA. The variable domain in full, completed from reference TRBV11-3 and TRBJ2-1, reads EAGVVQSPRYKIIEKKQPVAFWCNPISGHNTLYWYLQNLGQGPELLIRYENEEAVDDSQLPKDRFSAERLKGVDSTLKIQPAELGDSAVYLCASSFSGAYNEQFFGPGTRLTVL.

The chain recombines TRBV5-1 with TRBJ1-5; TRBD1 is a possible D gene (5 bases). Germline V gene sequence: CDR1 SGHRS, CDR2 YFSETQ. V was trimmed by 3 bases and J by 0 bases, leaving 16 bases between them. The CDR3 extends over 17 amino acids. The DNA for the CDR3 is TGCGCCAGCAGCTCCTTTCCGCGGGGCCATAGCAATCAGCCCCAGCATTTT. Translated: CASSSFPRGHSNQPQHF.

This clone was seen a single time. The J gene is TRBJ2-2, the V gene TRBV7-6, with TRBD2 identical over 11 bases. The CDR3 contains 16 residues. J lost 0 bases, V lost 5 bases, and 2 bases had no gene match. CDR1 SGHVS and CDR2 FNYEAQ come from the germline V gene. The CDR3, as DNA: TGTGCCAGCAGCAAACTAGCGGGAGCGAACACCGGGGAGCTGTTTTTT. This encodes CASSKLAGANTGELFF.

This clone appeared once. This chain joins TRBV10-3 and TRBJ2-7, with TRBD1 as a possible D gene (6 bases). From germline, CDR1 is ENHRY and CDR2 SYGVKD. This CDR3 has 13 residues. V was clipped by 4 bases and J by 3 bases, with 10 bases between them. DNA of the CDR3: TGTGCCATCAGTGGCCGGGACAACTACGAGCAGTACTTC. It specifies CAISGRDNYEQYF.

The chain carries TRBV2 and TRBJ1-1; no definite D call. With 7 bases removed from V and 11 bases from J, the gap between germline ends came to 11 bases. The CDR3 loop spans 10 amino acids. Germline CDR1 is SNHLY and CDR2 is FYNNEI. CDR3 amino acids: CASIEGSAFF. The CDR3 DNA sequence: TGTGCCAGCATTGAGGGCTCGGCTTTCTTT.

In DNA, the CDR3 is TGTGCCAGCAGTTTAGGGAGAGGGAGAGTCTACGAGCAGTACTTC. Encoded protein: CASSLGRGRVYEQYF. The V and J genes are TRBV28 and TRBJ2-7; D possibly corresponds to TRBD2 (5 bases). CDR1 MDHEN and CDR2 SYDVKM come from the germline V gene. V lost 2 bases and J lost 3, with 14 bases in between. This CDR3 has 15 residues.

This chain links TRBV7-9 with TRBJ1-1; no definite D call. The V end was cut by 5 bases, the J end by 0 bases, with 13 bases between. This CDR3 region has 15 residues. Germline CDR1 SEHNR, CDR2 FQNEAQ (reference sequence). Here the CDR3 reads CASSPTGLLNTEAFF. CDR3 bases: TGTGCCAGCAGCCCAACCGGTCTGTTGAACACTGAAGCTTTCTTT.

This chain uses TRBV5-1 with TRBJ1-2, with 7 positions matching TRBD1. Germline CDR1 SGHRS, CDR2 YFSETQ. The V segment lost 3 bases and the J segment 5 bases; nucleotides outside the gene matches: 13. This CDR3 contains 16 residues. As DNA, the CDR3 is TGCGCCAGCAGCTGGGGAAGAGGGACAGACGAGTATGGCTACACCTTC. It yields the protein CASSWGRGTDEYGYTF.

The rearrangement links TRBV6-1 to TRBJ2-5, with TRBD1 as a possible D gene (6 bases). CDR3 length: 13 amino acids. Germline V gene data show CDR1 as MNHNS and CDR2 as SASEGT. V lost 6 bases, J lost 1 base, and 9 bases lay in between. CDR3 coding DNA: TGTGCCAGCAGCGACAGGCCCCAAGAGACCCAGTACTTC. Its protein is CASSDRPQETQYF.

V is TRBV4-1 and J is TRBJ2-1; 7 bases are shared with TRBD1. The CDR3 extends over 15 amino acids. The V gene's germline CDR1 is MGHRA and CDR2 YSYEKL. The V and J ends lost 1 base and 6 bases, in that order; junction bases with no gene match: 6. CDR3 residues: CASSQAQGIVNEQFF. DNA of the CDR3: TGCGCCAGCAGCCAAGCACAGGGGATAGTCAATGAGCAGTTCTTC.

The CDR3 nucleotides read TGTGCCAGCGGCGGGAACTCTGGGGCCAACGTCCTGACTTTC. Translated, it gives CASGGNSGANVLTF. V is TRBV6-5 and J is TRBJ2-6, with a tentative D call TRBD2 (6 bases). Per germline, CDR1 MNHEY and CDR2 SVGAGI. The ends were cut back, 8 bases at V and 0 bases at J, with 8 bases in the middle. This CDR3 comprises 14 residues.

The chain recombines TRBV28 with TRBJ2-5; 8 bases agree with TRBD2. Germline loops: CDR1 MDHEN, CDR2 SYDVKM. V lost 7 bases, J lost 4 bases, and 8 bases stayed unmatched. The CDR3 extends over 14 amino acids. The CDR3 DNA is TGTGCCAGCACCCAACTAGCGGCACGAGAGACCCAGTACTTC. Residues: CASTQLAARETQYF.

The CDR3 sequence: CSVGQGGYEQYF. The CDR3 bases are TGCAGCGTTGGACAGGGGGGGTACGAGCAGTACTTC. This sequence joins TRBV29-1 and TRBJ2-7; 9 nucleotides match TRBD1. This CDR3 region has 12 residues. V gave up 4 bases and J gave up 4 bases; unmatched junction bases: 2. Germline CDR1 SQVTM, CDR2 ANQGSEA.

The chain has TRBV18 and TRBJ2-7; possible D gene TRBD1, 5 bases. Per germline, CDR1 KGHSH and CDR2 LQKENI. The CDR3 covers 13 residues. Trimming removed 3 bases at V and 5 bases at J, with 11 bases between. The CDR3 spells CASSPQGSNEQYF. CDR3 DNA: TGTGCCAGCTCACCGCAGGGTAGTAACGAGCAGTACTTC. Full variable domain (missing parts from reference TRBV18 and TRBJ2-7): NAGVMQNPRHLVRRRGQEARLRCSPMKGHSHVYWYRQLPEEGLKFMVYLQKENIIDESGMPKERFSAEFPKEGPSILRIQQVVRGDSAAYFCASSPQGSNEQYFGPGTRLTVT.

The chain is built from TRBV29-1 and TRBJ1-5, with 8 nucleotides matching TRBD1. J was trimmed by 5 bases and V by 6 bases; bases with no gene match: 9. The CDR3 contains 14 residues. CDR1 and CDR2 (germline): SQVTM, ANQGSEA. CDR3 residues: CSVIDRGRDQPQHF. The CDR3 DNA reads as TGCAGCGTGATAGACAGGGGACGGGATCAGCCCCAGCATTTT.

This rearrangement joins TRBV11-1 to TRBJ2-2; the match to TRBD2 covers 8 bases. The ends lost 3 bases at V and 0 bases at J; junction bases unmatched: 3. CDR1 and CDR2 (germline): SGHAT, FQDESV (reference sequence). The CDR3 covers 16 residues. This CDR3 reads CASSFSGGANTGELFF. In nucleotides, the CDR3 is TGTGCCAGCAGCTTCAGCGGGGGTGCGAACACCGGGGAGCTGTTTTTT.

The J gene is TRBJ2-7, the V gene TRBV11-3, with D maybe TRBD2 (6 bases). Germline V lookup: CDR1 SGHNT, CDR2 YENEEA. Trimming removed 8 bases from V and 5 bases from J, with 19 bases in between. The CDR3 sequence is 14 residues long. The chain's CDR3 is CASPIRLEKDEQYF. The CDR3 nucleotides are TGTGCCAGCCCAATCCGACTAGAGAAAGACGAGCAGTACTTC.

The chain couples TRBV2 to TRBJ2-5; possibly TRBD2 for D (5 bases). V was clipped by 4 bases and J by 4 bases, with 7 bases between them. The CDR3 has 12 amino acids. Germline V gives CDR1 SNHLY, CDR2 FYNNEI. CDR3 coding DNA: TGTGCCAGCAGTGCTGAGGGAGAGACCCAGTACTTC. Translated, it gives CASSAEGETQYF.

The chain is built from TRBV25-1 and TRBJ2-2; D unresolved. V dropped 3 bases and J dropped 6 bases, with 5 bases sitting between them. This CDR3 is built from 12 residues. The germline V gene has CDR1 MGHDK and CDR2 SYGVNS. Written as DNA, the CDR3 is TGTGCCAGCAGTGACGTCGCCGGGGAGCTGTTTTTT. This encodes CASSDVAGELFF.

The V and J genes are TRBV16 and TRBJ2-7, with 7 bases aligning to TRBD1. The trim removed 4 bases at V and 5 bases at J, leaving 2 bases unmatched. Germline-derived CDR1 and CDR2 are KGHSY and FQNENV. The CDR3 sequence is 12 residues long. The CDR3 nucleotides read TGTGCCAGCAGCCGCACAGGGGACGAGCAGTACTTC. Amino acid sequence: CASSRTGDEQYF.

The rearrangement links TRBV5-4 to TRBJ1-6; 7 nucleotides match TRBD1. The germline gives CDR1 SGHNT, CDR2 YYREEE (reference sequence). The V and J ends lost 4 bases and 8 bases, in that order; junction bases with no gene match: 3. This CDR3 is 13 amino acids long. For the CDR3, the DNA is TGTGCCAGCAGCCTAGACAGGGATTCACCCCTCCACTTT. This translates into CASSLDRDSPLHF.

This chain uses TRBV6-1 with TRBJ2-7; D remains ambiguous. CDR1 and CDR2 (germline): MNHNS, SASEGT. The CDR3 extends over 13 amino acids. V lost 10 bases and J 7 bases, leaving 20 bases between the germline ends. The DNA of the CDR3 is TGTGCCACCTCTCTAGGCACAACGCGGGAGCAGTACTTC. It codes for CATSLGTTREQYF.

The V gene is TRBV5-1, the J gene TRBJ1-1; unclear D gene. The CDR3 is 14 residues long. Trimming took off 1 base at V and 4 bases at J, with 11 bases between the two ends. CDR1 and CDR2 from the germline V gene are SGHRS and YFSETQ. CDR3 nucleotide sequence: TGCGCCAGCAGCTTGATAGAAATCGGCACTGAAGCTTTCTTT. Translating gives CASSLIEIGTEAFF.

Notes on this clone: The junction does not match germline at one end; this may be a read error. The CDR3 reads CASSHPGLDQETQYF. In DNA, the CDR3 is TGCGCCAGCAGCCATCCCGGACTTGACCAGGAGACCCAGTACTTC. This sequence joins TRBV4-1 and TRBJ2-5; D perhaps matches TRBD2 (5 bases). The CDR3 spans 15 residues. Germline V lookup: CDR1 MGHRA, CDR2 YSYEKL.

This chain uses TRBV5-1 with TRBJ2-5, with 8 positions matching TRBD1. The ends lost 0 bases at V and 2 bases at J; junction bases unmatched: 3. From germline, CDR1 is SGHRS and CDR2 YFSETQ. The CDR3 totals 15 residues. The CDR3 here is CASSLEGQGQETQYF. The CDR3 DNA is TGCGCCAGCAGCTTGGAAGGACAGGGACAAGAGACCCAGTACTTC.

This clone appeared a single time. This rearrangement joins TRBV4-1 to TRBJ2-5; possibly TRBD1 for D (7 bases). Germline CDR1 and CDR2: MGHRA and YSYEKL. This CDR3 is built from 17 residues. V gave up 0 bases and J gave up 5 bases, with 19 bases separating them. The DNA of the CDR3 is TGCGCCAGCAGCCAAGAACCGGCAGGGGGGCCGAAGGAGACCCAGTACTTC. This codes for CASSQEPAGGPKETQYF.

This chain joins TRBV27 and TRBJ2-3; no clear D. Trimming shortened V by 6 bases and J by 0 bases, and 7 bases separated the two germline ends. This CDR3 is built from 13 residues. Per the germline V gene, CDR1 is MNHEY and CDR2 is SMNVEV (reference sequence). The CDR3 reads CASRRPSTDTQYF. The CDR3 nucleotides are TGTGCCAGCAGGAGGCCTAGCACAGATACGCAGTATTTT.

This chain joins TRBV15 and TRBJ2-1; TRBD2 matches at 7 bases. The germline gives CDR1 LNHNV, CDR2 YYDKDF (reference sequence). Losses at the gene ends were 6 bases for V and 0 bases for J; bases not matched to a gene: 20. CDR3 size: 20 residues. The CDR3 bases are TGTGCCACCAGGGATACTAGCGCCCAAACTATAAGACGCTCCTACAATGAGCAGTTCTTC. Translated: CATRDTSAQTIRRSYNEQFF.

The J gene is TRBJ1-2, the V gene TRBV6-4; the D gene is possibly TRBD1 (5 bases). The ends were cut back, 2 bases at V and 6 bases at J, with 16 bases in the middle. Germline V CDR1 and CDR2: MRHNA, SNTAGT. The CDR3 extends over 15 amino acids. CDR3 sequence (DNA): TGTGCCAGCAGTGACAGAGCGGGACCCTTAGATGGCTACACCTTC. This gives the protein CASSDRAGPLDGYTF.